This TCR beta chain was documented in a study of T-cell memory formation after mild COVID-19. Overall study results and limits: Clones contracting day 15 to 85 were balanced CD4/CD8; later expanders leaned CD4+.

From 5'RACE with constant-segment primers came TCR alpha and TCR beta cDNA libraries that carried sample barcodes and UMIs. Each CDR3 protein gets one entry after TCRdb re-called the 5' RACE reads with MiXCR. This sample has some 180,000 distinct CDR3 sequences, with 10% to 15% found just once. The CDR3 consists of 14 residues. Unmatched junction bases numbered 6, after V lost 5 bases and J lost 4 bases. Per germline, CDR1 LGHDT and CDR2 YNNKEL (reference sequence). As for this clonotype: No antigen is known for it.

The sequenced material came from PBMCs or a T cell subset sorted from them (not recorded which). This TCR derives from a man aged 18-30 years who had mild COVID-19 (a few samples of this study predate the infection). Cell type and time point are not known. The chain joins TRBV3-1 to TRBJ2-3, with TRBD2 identical over 7 bases. CDR3 sequence (DNA): TGTGCCAGCAGCTCCCGACTAGCTGCAGATACGCAGTATTTT. Its protein product is CASSSRLAADTQYF.